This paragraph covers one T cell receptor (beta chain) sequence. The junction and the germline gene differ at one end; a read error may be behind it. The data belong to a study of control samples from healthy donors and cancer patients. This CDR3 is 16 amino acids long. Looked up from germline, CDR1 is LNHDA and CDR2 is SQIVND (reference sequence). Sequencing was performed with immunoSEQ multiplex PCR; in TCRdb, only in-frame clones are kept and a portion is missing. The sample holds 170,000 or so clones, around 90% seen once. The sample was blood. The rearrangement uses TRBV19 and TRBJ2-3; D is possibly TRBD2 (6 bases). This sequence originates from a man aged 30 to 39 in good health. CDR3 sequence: CASSIGSGRSTDRQYF. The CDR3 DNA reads TGTGCCAGTAGTATAGGGAGCGGGCGAAGCACAGATAGGCAGTATTTT.